Each of the 14 T cell receptor beta chains below was sequenced from the same sample in a study of radiation and T cells in renal cell carcinoma. As for time point: blood 2 weeks post-SBRT. Treatment specified: 15 Gy SBRT to primary tumor, nephrectomy 4 weeks later. Here immunoSEQ multiplex PCR was the method, and the copy in TCRdb shows in-frame clones only, minus some. The sample shows about 49,000 clones, around three quarters of them seen only once. This specimen was blood, taken from a patient whose treatment included radiotherapy and nephrectomy. The source is a woman in her seventies with renal cell carcinoma.

V usage is TRBV5-5 and J usage is TRBJ2-5; D call uncertain. Per germline, CDR1 SGHKS and CDR2 YYEKEE (reference sequence). With 1 base removed from V and 5 bases from J, the gap between germline ends came to 9 bases. This CDR3 is built from 13 residues. The CDR3 DNA follows: TGTGCCAGCAGCTTGACTGAATTGGAGACCCAGTACTTC. Amino acid sequence: CASSLTELETQYF.

The chain joins TRBV6-6 to TRBJ2-1; either TRBD1 or TRBD2 may supply D (5 bases each). The CDR3 extends over 16 amino acids. Germline CDR1 reads MNHNY; CDR2 reads SVGAGI (reference sequence). Trimming shortened V by 8 bases and J by 9 bases, and 26 bases separated the two germline ends. The DNA of the CDR3 is TGTGCCAGCGTCTCGCGGACAACGGGACGATTTGGTGAGCAGTTCTTC. Translating gives CASVSRTTGRFGEQFF.

This chain links TRBV18 with TRBJ2-5; D may be TRBD1 or TRBD2 (5 bases each). CDR3 length equals 18 residues. Germline loops: CDR1 KGHSH, CDR2 LQKENI. V was shortened by 6 bases and J by 1 base, with 24 bases between the two germline ends. CDR3 in DNA: TGTGCCAGCTCCCCTGGGGCGGGCAGGAGGAGTACCCAAGAGACCCAGTACTTC. This translates into CASSPGAGRRSTQETQYF.

This clone was counted between two and nine times. One end of the junction is discordant with germline, which a read error may explain. J is TRBJ2-6 and V is TRBV30; 9 nucleotides match TRBD1. The CDR3 sequence is 13 residues long. Germline V lookup: CDR1 GTSNPN, CDR2 SVGIG (reference sequence). The CDR3 region is CAWSLDPGQGLFF. CDR3 nucleotide sequence: TGTGCCTGGAGTCTAGATCCGGGACAGGGCCTATTTTTC.

CDR3 nucleotides: TGCGCCAGCGGGGACGGTTATGGCTACACCTTC. Residues: CASGDGYGYTF. The J gene is TRBJ1-2, the V gene TRBV10-2; D possibly corresponds to TRBD1 (5 bases). This CDR3 is 11 amino acids long. V shed 8 bases and J shed 5 bases, with 9 bases lying between them. CDR1 and CDR2 from the germline V gene are WSHSY and SAAADI.

The chain couples TRBV6-6 to TRBJ2-2, with a tentative D call TRBD1 (6 bases). CDR1 MNHNY and CDR2 SVGAGI come from the germline V gene (reference sequence). The CDR3 consists of 14 residues. The V end lost 6 bases, the J end lost 7 bases, and 15 bases lay between the germline ends. The CDR3 DNA sequence: TGTGCCAGCAGGGTACCAGGGGTAGGCGGGGAGCTGTTTTTT. This encodes CASRVPGVGGELFF.

The CDR3 DNA reads TGTGCCTGGAGTGAGATAGAGGGCACTGAAGCTTTCTTT. Protein: CAWSEIEGTEAFF. V gene TRBV30 combines with J gene TRBJ1-1; D gene uncertain. Trimming pared 1 base from V and 4 bases from J, leaving 10 bases between. This CDR3 comprises 13 residues. Germline CDR1 is GTSNPN and CDR2 is SVGIG (reference sequence).

The V gene is TRBV10-3, the J gene TRBJ2-1, with TRBD1 matching over 7 bases. V lost 2 bases to trimming and J lost 5 bases; unmatched junction nucleotides: 6. There are 15 residues in the CDR3. Looked up from germline, CDR1 is ENHRY and CDR2 is SYGVKD. CDR3 in DNA: TGTGCCATCAGTGAGACAGGGGCCGGCCACAATGAGCAGTTCTTC. It specifies CAISETGAGHNEQFF.

This clone was counted between two and nine times. V and J are TRBV4-1 and TRBJ2-2; 9 bases are a match to TRBD2. V dropped 4 bases and J dropped 2; count of bases not matched to a gene: 5. This CDR3 comprises 16 residues. Germline V gene sequence: CDR1 MGHRA, CDR2 YSYEKL. The DNA for the CDR3 is TGCGCCAGCAGCCTGTCGGGACTAGCCAACACCGGGGAGCTGTTTTTT. Translation: CASSLSGLANTGELFF.

The chain couples TRBV7-2 to TRBJ1-1; 9 bases match TRBD1. Germline CDR1 reads SGHTA; CDR2 reads FQGNSA. V was pared by 3 bases and J by 6 bases, with 8 bases of the junction left unmatched. The CDR3 spans 15 residues. CDR3 amino acids: CASSFYRGPVAEAFF. The CDR3 DNA reads as TGTGCCAGCAGCTTCTACAGGGGGCCAGTCGCTGAAGCTTTCTTT.

V and J are TRBV4-1 and TRBJ2-1; 14 positions agree with TRBD2. The germline V gene encodes CDR1 MGHRA and CDR2 YSYEKL. The length of the CDR3 is 17 residues. The ends lost 0 bases at V and 8 bases at J; junction bases unmatched: 6. The CDR3 DNA sequence: TGCGCCAGCAGCCAAGAACCGGGACTAGCGGGGGTGGATGAGCAGTTCTTC. Residues: CASSQEPGLAGVDEQFF.

This clone showed up just once. This chain uses TRBV30 with TRBJ1-1; D possibly corresponds to TRBD1 (5 bases). The germline CDR1 and CDR2 sequences are GTSNPN and SVGIG (reference sequence). V lost 0 bases and J 4 bases, leaving 9 bases between the germline ends. This CDR3 has 13 residues. The CDR3 coding sequence is TGTGCCTGGAGTGTAACAGGTGGCACTGAAGCTTTCTTT. Translation: CAWSVTGGTEAFF.

This chain connects TRBV2 to TRBJ1-2; D remains unclear. The V and J ends lost 4 bases and 8 bases respectively, with 11 bases between them. CDR3 length equals 12 residues. Per germline, CDR1 SNHLY and CDR2 FYNNEI. CDR3 DNA: TGTGCCAGCAGTGTACAAGTTATGGGCTACACCTTC. It yields the protein CASSVQVMGYTF.

The CDR3 region is CASSYSQALTDEQYF. CDR3 DNA sequence: TGTGCCAGCAGTTACTCGCAGGCCCTCACGGACGAGCAGTACTTC. This chain joins TRBV6-6 and TRBJ2-7; the D is unclear. Germline CDR1 MNHNY, CDR2 SVGAGI (reference sequence). The V end was cut by 0 bases, the J end by 5 bases, with 14 bases between. CDR3 size: 15 residues.